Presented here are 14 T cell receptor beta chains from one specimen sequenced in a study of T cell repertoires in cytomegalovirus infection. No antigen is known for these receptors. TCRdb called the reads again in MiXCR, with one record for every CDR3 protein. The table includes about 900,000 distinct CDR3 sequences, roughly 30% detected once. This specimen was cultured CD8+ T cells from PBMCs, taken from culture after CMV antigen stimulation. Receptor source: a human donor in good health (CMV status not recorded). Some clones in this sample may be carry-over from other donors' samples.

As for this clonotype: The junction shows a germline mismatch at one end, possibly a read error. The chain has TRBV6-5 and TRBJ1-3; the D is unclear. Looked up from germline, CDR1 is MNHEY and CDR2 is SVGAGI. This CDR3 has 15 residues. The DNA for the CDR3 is TGTGTCAGCAGTTACAAGGTCCGCTCTGGAAACACCATATATTTT. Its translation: CVSSYKVRSGNTIYF.

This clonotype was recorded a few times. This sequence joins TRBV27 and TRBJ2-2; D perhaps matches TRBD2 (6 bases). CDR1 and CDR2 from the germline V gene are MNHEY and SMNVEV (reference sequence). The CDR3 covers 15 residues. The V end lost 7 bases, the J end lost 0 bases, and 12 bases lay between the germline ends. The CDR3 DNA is TGTGCCAGCACCCTGGAGGGATCGAACACCGGGGAGCTGTTTTTT. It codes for CASTLEGSNTGELFF.

CDR3 in DNA: TGTGCCAGCAGCTTCGGGCGGGGGGTCCGAGAGACCCAGTACTTC. The encoded protein is CASSFGRGVRETQYF. The chain combines TRBV7-9 with TRBJ2-5; TRBD2 matches 8 bases. The CDR3 covers 15 residues. V shed 3 bases and J 4 bases; nucleotides not matched to a gene: 7. CDR1 is SEHNR and CDR2 is FQNEAQ in the germline V gene (reference sequence).

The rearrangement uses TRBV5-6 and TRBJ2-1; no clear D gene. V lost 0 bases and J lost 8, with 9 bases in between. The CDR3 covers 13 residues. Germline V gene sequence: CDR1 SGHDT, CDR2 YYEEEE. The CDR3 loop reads CASSLGWDDEQFF. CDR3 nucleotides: TGTGCCAGCAGCTTGGGGTGGGATGATGAGCAGTTCTTC.

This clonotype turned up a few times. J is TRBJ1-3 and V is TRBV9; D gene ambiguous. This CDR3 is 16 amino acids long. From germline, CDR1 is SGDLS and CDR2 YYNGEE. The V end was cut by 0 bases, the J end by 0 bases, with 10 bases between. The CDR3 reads CASSVVPAVSGNTIYF. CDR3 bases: TGTGCCAGCAGCGTAGTTCCAGCCGTCTCTGGAAACACCATATATTTT.

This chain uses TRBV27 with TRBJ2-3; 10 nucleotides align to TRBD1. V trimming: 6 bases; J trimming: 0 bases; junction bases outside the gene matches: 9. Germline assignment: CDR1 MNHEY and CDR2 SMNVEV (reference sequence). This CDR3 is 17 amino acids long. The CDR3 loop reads CASSPLDRGPSTDTQYF. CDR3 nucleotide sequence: TGTGCCAGCAGCCCCCTCGACAGGGGGCCTAGCACAGATACGCAGTATTTT.

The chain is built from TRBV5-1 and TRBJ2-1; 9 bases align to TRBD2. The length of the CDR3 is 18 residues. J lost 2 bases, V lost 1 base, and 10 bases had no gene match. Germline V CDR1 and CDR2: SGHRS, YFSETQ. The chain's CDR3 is CASSLPRGGGAPYNEQFF. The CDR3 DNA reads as TGCGCCAGCAGCTTGCCTAGGGGCGGGGGGGCCCCCTACAATGAGCAGTTCTTC.

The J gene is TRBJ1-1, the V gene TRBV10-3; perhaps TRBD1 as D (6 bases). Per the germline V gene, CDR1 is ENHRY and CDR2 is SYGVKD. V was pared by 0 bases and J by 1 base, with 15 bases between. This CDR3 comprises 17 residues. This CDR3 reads CAISESKRGGRNTEAFF. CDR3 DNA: TGTGCCATCAGTGAGTCGAAACGAGGGGGGAGGAACACTGAAGCTTTCTTT.

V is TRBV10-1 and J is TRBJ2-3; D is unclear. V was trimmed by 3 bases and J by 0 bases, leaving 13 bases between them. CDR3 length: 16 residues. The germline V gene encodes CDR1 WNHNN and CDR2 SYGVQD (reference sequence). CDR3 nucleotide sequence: TGCGCCAGCAGTGAAGTGCCCGGGTTTAGCACAGATACGCAGTATTTT. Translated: CASSEVPGFSTDTQYF.

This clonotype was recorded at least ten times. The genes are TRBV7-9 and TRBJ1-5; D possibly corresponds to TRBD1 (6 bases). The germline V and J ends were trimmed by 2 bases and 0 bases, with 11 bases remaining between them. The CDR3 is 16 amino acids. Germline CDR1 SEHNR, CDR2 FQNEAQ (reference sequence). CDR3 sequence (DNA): TGTGCCAGCAGCTTAACCGGACAGTTTAGCAATCAGCCCCAGCATTTT. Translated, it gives CASSLTGQFSNQPQHF. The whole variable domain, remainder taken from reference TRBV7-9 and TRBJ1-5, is DTGVSQNPRHKITKRGQNVTFRCDPISEHNRLYWYRQTLGQGPEFLTYFQNEAQLEKSRLLSDRFSAERPKGSFSTLEIQRTEQGDSAMYLCASSLTGQFSNQPQHFGDGTRLSIL.

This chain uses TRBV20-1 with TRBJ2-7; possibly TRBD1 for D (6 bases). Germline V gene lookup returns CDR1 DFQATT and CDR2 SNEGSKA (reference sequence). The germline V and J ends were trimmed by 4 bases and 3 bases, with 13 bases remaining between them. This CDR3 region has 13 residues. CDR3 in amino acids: CSAKVTGNYEQYV. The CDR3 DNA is TGCAGTGCTAAGGTAACAGGGAACTACGAGCAGTACGTC.

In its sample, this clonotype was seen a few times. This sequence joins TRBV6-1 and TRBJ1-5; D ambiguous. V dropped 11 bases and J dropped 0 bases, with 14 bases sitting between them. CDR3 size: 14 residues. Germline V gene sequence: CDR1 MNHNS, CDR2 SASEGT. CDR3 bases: TGTGCCTCCAACGTAGCCTTTAGCAATCAGCCCCAGCATTTT. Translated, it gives CASNVAFSNQPQHF.

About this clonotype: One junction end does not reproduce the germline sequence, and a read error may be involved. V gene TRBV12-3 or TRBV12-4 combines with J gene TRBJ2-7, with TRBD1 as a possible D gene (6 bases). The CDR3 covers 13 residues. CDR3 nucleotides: TGTGCGAGCAAGAGGGACAACTCCTACGAGCAGTACTTC. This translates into CASKRDNSYEQYF.

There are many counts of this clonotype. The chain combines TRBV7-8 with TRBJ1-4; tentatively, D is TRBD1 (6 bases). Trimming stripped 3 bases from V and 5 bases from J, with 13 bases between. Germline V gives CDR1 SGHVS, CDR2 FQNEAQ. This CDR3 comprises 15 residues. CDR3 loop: CASSFTGQKNEKLFF. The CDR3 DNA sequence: TGTGCCAGCAGCTTCACCGGACAGAAGAATGAAAAACTGTTTTTT.